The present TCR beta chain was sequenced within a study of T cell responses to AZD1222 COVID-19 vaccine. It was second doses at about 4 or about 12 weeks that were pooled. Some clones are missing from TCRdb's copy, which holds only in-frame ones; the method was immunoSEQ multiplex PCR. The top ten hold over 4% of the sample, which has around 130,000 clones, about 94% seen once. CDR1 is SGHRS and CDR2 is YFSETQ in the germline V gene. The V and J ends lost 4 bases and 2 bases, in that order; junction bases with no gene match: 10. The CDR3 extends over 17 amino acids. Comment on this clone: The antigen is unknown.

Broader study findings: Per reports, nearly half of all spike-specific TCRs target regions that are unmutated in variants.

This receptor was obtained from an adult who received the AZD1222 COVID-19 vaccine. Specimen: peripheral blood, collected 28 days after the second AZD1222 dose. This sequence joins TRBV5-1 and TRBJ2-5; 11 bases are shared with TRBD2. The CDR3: CASSPGRLAGLQETQYF. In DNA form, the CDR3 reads TGCGCCAGCAGCCCCGGTCGACTAGCGGGGTTACAAGAGACCCAGTACTTC.